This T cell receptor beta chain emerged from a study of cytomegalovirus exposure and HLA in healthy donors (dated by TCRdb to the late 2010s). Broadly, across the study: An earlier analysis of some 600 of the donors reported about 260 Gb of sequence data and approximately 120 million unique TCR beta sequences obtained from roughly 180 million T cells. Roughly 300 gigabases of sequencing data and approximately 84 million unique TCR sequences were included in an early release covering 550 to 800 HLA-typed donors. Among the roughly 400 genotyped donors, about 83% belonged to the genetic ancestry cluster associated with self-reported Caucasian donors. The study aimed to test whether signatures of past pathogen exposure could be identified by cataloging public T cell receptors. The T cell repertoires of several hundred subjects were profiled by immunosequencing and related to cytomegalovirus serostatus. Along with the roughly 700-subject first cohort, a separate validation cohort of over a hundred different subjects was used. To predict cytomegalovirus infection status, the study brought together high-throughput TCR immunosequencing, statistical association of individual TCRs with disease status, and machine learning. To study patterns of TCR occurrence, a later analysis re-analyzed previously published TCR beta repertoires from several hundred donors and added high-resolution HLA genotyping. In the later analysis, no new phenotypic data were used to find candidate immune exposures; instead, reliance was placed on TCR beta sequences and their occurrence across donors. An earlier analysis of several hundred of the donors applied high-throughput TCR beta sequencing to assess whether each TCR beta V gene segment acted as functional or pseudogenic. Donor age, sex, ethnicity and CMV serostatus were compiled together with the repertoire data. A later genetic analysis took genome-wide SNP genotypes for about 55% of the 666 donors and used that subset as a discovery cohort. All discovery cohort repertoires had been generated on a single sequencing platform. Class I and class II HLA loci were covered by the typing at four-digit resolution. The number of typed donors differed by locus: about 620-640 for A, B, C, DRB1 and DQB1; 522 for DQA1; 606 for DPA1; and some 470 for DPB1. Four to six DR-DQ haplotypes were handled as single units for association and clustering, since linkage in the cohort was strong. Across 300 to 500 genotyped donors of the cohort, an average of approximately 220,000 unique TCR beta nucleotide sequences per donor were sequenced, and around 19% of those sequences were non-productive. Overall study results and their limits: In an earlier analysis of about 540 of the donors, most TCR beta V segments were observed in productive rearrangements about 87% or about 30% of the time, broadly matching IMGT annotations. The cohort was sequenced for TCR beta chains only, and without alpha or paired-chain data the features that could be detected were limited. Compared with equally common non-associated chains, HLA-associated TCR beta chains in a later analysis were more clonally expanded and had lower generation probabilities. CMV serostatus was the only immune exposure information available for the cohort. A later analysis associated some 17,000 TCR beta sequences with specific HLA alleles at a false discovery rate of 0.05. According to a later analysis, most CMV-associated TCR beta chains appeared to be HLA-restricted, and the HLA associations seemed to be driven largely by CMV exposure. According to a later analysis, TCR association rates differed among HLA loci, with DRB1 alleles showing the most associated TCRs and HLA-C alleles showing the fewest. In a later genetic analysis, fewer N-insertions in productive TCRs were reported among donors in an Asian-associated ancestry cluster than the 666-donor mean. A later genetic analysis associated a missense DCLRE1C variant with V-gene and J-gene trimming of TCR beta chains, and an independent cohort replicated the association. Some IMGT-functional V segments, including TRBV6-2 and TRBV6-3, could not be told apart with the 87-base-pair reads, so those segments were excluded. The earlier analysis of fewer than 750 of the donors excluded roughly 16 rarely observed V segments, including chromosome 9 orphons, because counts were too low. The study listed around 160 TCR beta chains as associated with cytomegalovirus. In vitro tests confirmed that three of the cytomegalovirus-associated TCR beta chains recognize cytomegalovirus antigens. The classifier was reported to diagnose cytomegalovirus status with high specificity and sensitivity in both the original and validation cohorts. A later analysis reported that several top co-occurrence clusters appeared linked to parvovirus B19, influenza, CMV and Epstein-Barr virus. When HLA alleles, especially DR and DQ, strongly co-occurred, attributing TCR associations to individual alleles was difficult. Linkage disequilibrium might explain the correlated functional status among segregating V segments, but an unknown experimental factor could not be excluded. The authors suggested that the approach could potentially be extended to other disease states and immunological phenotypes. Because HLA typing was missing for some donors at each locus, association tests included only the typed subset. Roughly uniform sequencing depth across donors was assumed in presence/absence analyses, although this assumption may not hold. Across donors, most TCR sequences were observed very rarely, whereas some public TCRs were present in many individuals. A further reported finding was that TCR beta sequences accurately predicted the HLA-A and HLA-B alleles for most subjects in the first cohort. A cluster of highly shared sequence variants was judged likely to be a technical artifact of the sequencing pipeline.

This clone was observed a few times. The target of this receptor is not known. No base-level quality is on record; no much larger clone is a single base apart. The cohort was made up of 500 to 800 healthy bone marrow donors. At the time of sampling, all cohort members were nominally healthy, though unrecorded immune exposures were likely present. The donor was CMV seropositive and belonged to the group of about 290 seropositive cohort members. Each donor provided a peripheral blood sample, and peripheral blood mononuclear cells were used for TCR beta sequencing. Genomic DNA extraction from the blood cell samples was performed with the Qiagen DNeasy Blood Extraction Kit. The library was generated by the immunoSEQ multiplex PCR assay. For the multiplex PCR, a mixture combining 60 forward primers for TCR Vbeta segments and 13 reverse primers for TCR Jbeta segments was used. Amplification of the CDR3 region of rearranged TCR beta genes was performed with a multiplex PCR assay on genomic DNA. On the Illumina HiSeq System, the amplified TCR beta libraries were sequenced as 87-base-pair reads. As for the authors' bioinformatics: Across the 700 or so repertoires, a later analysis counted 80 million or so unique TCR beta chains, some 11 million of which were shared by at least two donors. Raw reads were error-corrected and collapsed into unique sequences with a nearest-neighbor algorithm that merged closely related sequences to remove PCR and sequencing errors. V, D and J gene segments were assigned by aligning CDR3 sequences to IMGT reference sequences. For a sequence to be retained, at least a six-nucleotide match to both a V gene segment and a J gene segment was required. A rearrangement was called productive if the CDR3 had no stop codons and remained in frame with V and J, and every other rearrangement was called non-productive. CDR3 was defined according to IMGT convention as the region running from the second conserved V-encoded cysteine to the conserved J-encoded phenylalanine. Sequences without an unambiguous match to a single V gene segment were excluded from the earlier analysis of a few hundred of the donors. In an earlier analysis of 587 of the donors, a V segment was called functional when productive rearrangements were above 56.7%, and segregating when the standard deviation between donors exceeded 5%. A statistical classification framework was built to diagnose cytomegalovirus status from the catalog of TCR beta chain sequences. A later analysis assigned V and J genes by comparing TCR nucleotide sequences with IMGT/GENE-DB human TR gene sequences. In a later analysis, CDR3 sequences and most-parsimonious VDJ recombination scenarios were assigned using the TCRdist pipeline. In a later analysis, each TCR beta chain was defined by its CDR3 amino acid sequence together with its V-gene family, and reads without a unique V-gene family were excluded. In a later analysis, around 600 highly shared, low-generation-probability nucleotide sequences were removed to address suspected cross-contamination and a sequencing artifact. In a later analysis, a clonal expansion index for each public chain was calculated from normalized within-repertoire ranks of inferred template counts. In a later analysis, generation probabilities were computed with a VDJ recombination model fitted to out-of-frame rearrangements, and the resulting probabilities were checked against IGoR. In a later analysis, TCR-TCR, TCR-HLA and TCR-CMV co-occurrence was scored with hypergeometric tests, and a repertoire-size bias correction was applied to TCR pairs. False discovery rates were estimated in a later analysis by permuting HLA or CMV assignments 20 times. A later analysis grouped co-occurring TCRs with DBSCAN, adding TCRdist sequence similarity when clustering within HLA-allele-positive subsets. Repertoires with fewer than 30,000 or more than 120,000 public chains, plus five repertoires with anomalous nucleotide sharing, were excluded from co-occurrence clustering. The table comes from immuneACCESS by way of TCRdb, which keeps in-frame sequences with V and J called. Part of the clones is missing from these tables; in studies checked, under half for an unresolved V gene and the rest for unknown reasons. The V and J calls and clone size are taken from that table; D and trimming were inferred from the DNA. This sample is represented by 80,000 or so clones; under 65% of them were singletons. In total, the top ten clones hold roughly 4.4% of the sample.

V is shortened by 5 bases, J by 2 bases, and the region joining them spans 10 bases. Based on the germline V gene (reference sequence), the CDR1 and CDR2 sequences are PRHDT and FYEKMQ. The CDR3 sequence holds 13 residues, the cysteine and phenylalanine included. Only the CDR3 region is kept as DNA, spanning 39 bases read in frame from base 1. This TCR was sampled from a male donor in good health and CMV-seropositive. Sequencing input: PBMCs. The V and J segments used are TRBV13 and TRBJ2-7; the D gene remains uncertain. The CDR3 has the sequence CASSPLSPYEQYF. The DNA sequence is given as TGTGCCAGCAGCCCCCTGTCCCCCTACGAGCAGTACTTC. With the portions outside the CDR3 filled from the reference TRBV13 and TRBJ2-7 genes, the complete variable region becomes AAGVIQSPRHLIKEKRETATLKCYPIPRHDTVYWYQQGPGQDPQFLISFYEKMQSDKGSIPDRFSAQQFSDYHSELNMSSLELGDSALYFCASSPLSPYEQYFGPGTRLTVT.